Listed below are T cell receptor beta chains from one sample, sequenced in a study of T cell responses to AZD1222 COVID-19 vaccine. TCRdb's table, derived via immunoSEQ multiplex PCR, lists solely in-frame clones and lacks some. The profile shows over 100,000 clones, nearly 90% of them singletons. Sequenced material: peripheral blood, taken on day 0 of MenACWY control vaccination. These receptors came from an adult in good health. CDR3s include the opening cysteine and the closing phenylalanine or tryptophan. A D gene is named only where the DNA matches it firmly. Size tells how often a clone was seen (once, few, many) or the class of an expanded clone, and some rows leave it out.

V	size	J	D	DNA	CDR3
TRBV5-1	NA	TRBJ2-2	NA	TGCGCCAGCAGCCTTCCGAGGCGGGGGCGGTGGAACACCGGGGAGCTGTTTTTT	CASSLPRRGRWNTGELFF
TRBV4-1	NA	TRBJ1-2	NA	TGCGCCAGCAGCCCCCTGGGTGTGGGGGCGATTGGCTACACCTTC	CASSPLGVGAIGYTF
TRBV30	NA	TRBJ2-2	NA	TGTGCCTGGACAAGGGGCAGGGGGGACACCGGGGAGCTGTTTTTT	CAWTRGRGDTGELFF
TRBV4-2	NA	TRBJ1-6	NA	TGTGCCAGCAGCCAAGGTCGTACAGCTAATAATTCACCCCTCCACTTT	CASSQGRTANNSPLHF
TRBV4-3	few	TRBJ2-1	TRBD1	TGCGCCAGCAGCCAAGATCCGACAGGGACATACAATGAGCAGTTCTTC	CASSQDPTGTYNEQFF
TRBV19	NA	TRBJ2-2	TRBD1	TGTGCCAGTACGGACAGGGCAGTCGGCACCGGGGAGCTGTTTTTT	CASTDRAVGTGELFF
TRBV25-1	NA	TRBJ2-7	NA	TGTGCCAGCAGTGAAGGAGTAGGGTTTTTTAGCGAGCAGTACTTC	CASSEGVGFFSEQYF
TRBV6-1	NA	TRBJ1-2	TRBD1	TGTGCCAGCAGTGAAGGGACAGGGACTGGCTACACCTTC	CASSEGTGTGYTF
TRBV28	NA	TRBJ2-1	NA	TGTGCCAGCAGGACGGCGGGGCAATACAATGAGCAGTTCTTC	CASRTAGQYNEQFF
TRBV5-8	NA	TRBJ2-5	NA	TGTGCCAGCAGCCCCTTCAAGACGGGAGAGACCCAGTACTTC	CASSPFKTGETQYF
TRBV5-6	NA	TRBJ1-1	TRBD1	TGTGCCAGCAGCTTCGGGACAGGAGTTACGGGCACTGAAGCTTTCTTT	CASSFGTGVTGTEAFF
TRBV9	NA	TRBJ2-1	TRBD1	TGTGCCAGCAGCGTCGGGACAGGGGGCAATGAGCAGTTCTTC	CASSVGTGGNEQFF
TRBV28	NA	TRBJ2-2	NA	TGTGCCAGCAGTCGTGGACCCGCAGGTACCGGGGAGCTGTTTTTT	CASSRGPAGTGELFF